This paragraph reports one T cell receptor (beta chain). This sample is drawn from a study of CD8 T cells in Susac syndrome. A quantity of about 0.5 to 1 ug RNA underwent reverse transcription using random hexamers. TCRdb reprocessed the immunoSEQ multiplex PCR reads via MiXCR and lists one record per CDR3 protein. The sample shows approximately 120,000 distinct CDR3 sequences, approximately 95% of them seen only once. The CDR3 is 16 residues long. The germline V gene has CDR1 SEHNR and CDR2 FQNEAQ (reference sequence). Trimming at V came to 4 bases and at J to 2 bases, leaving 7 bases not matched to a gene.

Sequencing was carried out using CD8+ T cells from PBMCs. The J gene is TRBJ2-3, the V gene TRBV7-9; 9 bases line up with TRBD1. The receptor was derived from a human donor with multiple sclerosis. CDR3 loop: CASSSTGQGYTDTQYF. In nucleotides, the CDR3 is TGTGCCAGCAGCTCGACGGGACAGGGTTACACAGATACGCAGTATTTT.